Listed below are T cell receptor beta chains from one sample, sequenced in a study of blood T cell repertoires in COVID-19. Sequencing used immunoSEQ multiplex PCR; TCRdb keeps in-frame clones, though not all of them. The sample includes under 500,000 clones, 80% to 90% of them seen just once. Sequenced sample: peripheral blood. Source of these receptors: a woman in her thirties with acute or convalescent COVID-19. CDR3s include the opening cysteine and the closing phenylalanine or tryptophan. The D gene is left open where the match is weak. Not all rows give a size; the values are once, few, many and, for expanded clones, a class.

size	V	D	J	DNA	CDR3
NA	TRBV28	TRBD1	TRBJ1-5	TGTGCCAGCACGGGGACAGGGGTCCAGCCCCAGCATTTT	CASTGTGVQPQHF
NA	TRBV18	NA	TRBJ2-1	TGTGCCAGCTCACCAAGCCAGGGTTACAATGAGCAGTTCTTC	CASSPSQGYNEQFF
few	TRBV7-9	NA	TRBJ2-7	TGTGCCAGCAGCTCGAGCTCCTACGAGCAGTACTTC	CASSSSSYEQYF
NA	TRBV6-5	TRBD1	TRBJ2-3	TGTGCCAGCAGCGGGACAGGGAGCACAGATACGCAGTATTTT	CASSGTGSTDTQYF
NA	TRBV25-1	TRBD1	TRBJ1-2	TGTGCCAGCAGTGGGACAGGGGAGGGCTACACCTTC	CASSGTGEGYTF
NA	TRBV18	NA	TRBJ1-4	TGTGCCAGCTCGGCCCAGGGTACCGGTAATGAAAAACTGTTTTTT	CASSAQGTGNEKLFF
NA	TRBV5-1	TRBD2	TRBJ2-3	TGCGCCAGCAGCTCGGACTTTAGCGGGTGGAACACAGATACGCAGTATTTT	CASSSDFSGWNTDTQYF
NA	TRBV11-2	TRBD1	TRBJ1-1	TGTGCCAGCAGCCTTACAGGGGGCCAATATGTCGACACTGAAGCTTTCTTT	CASSLTGGQYVDTEAFF
few	TRBV28	NA	TRBJ1-2	TGTGCCAGCAGTTCAGTCGGGTGGGGGGGCGACTATGGCTACACCTTC	CASSSVGWGGDYGYTF
few	TRBV6-5	TRBD1	TRBJ2-7	TGTGCCAGTGGACAGGACTCCTACGAGCAGTACTTC	CASGQDSYEQYF
NA	TRBV6-5	NA	TRBJ2-7	TGTGCCAGCAGTTACGGAAGCGGGCCCGAGCAGTACTTC	CASSYGSGPEQYF
few	TRBV27	NA	TRBJ1-1	TGTGCCAGCACCCTACGAGCAGGGGTGAAAAGGGAGAACACTGAAGCTTTCTTT	CASTLRAGVKRENTEAFF
few	TRBV11-1	TRBD1	TRBJ1-6	TGTGCCAGCAGCTATCGGACAGGGAACTCACCCCTCCACTTT	CASSYRTGNSPLHF
NA	TRBV21-1	NA	TRBJ1-5	TGTGCCAGCAGCACACGACAGGGCAATCAGCCCCAGCATTTT	CASSTRQGNQPQHF
NA	TRBV11-2	NA	TRBJ2-1	TGTGCCAGCAGCCCGGACAGTCGATTCTACAATGAGCAGTTCTTC	CASSPDSRFYNEQFF
NA	TRBV7-7	NA	TRBJ1-3	TGTGCCAGCAGCCTCAGTGGTAATGCTGGAAACACCATATATTTT	CASSLSGNAGNTIYF
NA	TRBV30	NA	TRBJ1-2	TGTGCCTGGGGGAGGACAGTCGGTGGCTACACCTTC	CAWGRTVGGYTF
NA	TRBV18	NA	TRBJ1-3	TGTGCCAGCTCACCACAGGGACTGACCTGGCCCGGAAACACCATATATTTT	CASSPQGLTWPGNTIYF
NA	TRBV2	TRBD1	TRBJ2-3	TGTGCCAGCAGTGAGGACAGGGGGCTCCGCACAGATACGCAGTATTTT	CASSEDRGLRTDTQYF
once	TRBV2	TRBD2	TRBJ2-3	TGTGCCAGCATTGGTACTAGCGGAGTTGATACGCAGTATTTT	CASIGTSGVDTQYF
many	TRBV30	NA	TRBJ1-6	TGTGCCGGGCAAGGGGAATATAATTCACCCCTCCACTTT	CAGQGEYNSPLHF
few	TRBV7-2	NA	TRBJ2-6	TGTGCCAGCAGCTTAGTAGGGGCTGGGGCCAACGTCCTGACTTTC	CASSLVGAGANVLTF
NA	TRBV5-5	TRBD2	TRBJ2-3	TGTGCCAGCAGCTTACTAGCGGGATTAACAGATACGCAGTATTTT	CASSLLAGLTDTQYF
NA	TRBV7-2	TRBD2	TRBJ2-1	TGTGCCAGCAGCTTCTATAGCGGGGAGTACAATGAGCAGTTCTTC	CASSFYSGEYNEQFF
NA	TRBV10-3	TRBD2	TRBJ2-3	TGTGCCATCAGTGCAGAGCGGGGATCCACAGATACGCAGTATTTT	CAISAERGSTDTQYF
NA	TRBV2	NA	TRBJ2-3	TGTGCCAGCAATCAGCGTATCACAGATACGCAGTATTTT	CASNQRITDTQYF
NA	TRBV6-5	NA	TRBJ1-1	TGTGCCAGCAGTTTCTTAGGGGTGGGCACTGAAGCTTTCTTT	CASSFLGVGTEAFF